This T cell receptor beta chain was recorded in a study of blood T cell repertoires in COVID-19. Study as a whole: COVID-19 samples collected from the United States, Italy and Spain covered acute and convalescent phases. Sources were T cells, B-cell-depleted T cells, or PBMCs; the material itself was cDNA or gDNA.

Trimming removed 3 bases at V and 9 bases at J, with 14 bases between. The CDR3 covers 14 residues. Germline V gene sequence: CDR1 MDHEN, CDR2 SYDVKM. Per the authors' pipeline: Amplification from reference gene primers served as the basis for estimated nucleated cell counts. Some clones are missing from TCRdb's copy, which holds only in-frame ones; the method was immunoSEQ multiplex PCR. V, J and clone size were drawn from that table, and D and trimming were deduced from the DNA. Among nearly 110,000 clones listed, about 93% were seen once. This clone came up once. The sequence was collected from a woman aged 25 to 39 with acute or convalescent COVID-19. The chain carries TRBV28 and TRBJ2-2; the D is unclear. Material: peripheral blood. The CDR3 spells CASSFESFARELFF. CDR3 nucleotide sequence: TGTGCCAGCAGTTTTGAGAGCTTCGCCCGGGAGCTGTTTTTT.